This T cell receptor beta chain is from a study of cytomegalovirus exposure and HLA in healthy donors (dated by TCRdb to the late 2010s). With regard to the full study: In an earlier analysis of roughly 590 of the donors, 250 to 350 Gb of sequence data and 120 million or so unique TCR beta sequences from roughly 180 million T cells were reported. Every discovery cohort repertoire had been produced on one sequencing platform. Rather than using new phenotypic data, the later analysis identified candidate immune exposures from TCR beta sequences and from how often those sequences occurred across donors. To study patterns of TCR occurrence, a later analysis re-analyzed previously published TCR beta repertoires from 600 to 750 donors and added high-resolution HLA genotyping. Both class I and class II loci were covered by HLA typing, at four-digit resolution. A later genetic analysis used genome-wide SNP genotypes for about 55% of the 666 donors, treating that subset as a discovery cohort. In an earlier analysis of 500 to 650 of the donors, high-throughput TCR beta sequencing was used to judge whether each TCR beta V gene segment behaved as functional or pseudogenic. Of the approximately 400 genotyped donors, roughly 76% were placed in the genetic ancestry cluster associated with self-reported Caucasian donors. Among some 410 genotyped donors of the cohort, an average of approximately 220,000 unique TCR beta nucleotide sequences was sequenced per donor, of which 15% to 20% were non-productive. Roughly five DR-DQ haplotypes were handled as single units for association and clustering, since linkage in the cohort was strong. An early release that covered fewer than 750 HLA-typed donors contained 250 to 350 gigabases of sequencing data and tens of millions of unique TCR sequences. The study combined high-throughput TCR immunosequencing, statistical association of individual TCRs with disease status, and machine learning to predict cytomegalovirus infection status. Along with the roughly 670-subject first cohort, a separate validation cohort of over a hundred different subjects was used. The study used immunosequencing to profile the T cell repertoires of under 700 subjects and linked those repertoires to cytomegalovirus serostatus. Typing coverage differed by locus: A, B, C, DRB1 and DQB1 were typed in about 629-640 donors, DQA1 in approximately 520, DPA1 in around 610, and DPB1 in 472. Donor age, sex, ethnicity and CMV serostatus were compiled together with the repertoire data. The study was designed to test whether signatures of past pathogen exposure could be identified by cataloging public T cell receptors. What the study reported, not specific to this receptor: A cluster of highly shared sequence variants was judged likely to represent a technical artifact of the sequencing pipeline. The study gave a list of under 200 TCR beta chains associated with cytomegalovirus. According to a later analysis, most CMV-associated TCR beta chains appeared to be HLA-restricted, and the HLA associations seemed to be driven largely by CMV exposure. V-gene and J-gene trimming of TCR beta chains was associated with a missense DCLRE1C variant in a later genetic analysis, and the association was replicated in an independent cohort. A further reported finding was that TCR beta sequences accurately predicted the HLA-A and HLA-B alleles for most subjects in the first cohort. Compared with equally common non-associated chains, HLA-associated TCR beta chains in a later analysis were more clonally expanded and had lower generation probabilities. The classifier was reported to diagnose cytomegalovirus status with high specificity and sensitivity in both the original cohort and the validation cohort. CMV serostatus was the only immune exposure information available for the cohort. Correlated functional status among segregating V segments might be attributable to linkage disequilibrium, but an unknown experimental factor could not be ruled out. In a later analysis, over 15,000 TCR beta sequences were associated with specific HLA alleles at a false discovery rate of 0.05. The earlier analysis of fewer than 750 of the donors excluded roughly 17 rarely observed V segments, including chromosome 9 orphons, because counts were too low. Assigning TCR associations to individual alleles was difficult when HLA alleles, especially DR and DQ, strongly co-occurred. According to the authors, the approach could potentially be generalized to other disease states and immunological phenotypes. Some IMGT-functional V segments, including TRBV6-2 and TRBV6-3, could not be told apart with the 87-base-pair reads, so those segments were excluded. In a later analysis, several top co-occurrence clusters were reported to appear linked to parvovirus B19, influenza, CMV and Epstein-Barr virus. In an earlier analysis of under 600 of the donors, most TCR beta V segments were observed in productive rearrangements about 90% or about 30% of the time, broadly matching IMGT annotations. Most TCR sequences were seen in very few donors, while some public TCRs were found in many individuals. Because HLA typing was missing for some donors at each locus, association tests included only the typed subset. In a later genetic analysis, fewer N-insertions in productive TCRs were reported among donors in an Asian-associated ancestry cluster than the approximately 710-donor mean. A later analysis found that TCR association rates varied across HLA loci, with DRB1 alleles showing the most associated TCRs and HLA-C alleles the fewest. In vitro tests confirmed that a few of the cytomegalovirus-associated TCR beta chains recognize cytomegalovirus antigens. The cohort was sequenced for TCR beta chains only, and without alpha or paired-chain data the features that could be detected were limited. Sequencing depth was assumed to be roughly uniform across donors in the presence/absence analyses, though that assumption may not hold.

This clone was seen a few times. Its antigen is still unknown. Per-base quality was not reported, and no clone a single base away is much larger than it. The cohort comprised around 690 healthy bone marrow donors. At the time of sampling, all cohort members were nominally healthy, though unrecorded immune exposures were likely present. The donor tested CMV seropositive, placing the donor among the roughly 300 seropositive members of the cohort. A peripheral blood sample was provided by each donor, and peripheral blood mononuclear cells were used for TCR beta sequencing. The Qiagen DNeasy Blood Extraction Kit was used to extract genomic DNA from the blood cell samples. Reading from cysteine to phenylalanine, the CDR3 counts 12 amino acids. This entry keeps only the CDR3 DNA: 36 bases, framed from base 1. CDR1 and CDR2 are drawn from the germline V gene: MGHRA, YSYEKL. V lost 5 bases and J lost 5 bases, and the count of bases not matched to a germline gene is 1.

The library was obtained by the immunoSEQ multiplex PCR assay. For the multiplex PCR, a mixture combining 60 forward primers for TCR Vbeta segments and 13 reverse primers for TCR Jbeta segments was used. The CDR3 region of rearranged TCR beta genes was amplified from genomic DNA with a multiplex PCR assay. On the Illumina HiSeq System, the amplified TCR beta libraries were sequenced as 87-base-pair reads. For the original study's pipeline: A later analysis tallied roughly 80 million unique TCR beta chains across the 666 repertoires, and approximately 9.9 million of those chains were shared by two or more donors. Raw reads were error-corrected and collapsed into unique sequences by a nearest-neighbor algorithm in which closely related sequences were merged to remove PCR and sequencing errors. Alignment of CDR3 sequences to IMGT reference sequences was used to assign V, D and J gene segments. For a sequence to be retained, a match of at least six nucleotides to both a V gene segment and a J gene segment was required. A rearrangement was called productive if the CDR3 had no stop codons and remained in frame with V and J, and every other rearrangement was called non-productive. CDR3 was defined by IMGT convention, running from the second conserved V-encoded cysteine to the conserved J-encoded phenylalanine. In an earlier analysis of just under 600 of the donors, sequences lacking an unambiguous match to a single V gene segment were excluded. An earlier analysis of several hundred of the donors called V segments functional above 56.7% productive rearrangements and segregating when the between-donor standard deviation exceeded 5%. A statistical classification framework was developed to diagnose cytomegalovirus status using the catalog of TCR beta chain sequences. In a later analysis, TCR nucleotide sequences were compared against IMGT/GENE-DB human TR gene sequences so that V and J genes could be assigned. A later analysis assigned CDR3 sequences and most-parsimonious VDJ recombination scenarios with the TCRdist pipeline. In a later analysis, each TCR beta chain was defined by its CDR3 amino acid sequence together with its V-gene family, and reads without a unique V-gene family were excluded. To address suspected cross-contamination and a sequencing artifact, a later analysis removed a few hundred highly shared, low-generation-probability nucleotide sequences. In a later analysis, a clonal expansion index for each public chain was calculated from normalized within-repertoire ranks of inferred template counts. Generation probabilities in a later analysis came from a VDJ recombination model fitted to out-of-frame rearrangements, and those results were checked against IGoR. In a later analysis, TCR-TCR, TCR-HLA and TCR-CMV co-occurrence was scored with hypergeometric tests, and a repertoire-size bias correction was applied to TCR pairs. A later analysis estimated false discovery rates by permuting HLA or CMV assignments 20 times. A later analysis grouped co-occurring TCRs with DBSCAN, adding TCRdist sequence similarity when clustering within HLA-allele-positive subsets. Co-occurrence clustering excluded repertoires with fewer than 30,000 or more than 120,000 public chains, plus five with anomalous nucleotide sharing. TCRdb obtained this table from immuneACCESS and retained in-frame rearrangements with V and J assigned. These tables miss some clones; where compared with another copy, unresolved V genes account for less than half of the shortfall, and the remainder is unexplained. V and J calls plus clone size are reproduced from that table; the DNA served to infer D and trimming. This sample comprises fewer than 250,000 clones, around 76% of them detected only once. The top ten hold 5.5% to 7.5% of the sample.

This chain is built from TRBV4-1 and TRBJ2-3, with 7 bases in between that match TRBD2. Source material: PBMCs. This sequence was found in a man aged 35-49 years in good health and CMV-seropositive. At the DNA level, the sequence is TGCGCCAGCAGCTGGACTAGAGATACGCAGTATTTT. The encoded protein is CASSWTRDTQYF.